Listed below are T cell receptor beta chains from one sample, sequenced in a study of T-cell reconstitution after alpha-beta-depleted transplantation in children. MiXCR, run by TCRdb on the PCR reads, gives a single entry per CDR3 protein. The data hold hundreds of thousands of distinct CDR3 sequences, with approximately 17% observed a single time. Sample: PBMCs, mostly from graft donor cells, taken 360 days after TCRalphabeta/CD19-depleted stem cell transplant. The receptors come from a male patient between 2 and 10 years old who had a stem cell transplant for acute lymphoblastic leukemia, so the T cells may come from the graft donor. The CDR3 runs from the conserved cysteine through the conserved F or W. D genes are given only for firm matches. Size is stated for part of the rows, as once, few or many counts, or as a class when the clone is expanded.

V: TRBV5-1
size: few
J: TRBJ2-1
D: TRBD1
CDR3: CASSSGLTGTAYNEQFF
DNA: TGCGCCAGCAGCTCGGGGCTAACCGGGACAGCATACAATGAGCAGTTCTTC

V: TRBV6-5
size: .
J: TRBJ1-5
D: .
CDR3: CASSYYRVSNQPQHF
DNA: TGTGCCAGCAGTTACTACAGGGTTAGCAATCAGCCCCAGCATTTT

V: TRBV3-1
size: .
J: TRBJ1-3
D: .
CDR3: CASSPTKIPRFGSGNTIYF
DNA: TGTGCCAGCAGCCCAACCAAGATTCCGCGGTTTGGGTCTGGAAACACCATATATTTT

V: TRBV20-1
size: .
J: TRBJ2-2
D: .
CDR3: CSARVDAQNTGELFF
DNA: TGCAGTGCTAGAGTAGATGCCCAGAACACCGGGGAGCTGTTTTTT

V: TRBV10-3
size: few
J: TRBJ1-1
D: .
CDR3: CAISESYLAFF
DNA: TGTGCCATCAGTGAGTCCTACCTAGCTTTCTTT

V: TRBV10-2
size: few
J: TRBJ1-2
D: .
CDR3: CASSGLNYGYTF
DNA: TGCGCCAGCAGTGGTCTGAACTATGGCTACACCTTC

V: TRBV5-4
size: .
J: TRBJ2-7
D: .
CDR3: CASSSPGAYEQYF
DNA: TGTGCCAGCAGCTCGCCAGGGGCATACGAGCAGTACTTC

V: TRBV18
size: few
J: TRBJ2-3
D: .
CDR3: CASSPDSGSDTQYF
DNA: TGTGCCAGCTCACCAGATTCGGGATCAGATACGCAGTATTTT

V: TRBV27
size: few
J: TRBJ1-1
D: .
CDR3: CASTFRDTEAFF
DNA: TGTGCCAGCACTTTTAGGGACACTGAAGCTTTCTTT

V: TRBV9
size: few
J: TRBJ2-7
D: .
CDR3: CASSVGGRFTYEQYF
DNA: TGTGCCAGCAGCGTAGGAGGGCGGTTTACCTACGAGCAGTACTTC

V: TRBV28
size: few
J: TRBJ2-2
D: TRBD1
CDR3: CASSPASRGTGAGELFF
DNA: TGTGCCAGCAGTCCCGCGAGCCGGGGGACAGGGGCCGGGGAGCTGTTTTTT

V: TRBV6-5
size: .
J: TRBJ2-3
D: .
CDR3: CASSSSADNTDTQYF
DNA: TGTGCCAGCAGCTCTTCGGCAGACAACACAGATACGCAGTATTTT

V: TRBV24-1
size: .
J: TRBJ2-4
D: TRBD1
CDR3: CATSPPQGNIQYF
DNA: TGTGCCACCAGTCCTCCACAGGGGAACATTCAGTACTTC

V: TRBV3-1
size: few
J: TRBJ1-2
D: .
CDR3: CASSHSGAGYTF
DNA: TGTGCCAGCAGCCATTCAGGGGCCGGCTACACCTTC

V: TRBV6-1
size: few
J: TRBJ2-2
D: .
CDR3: CASSPADTGELFF
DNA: TGTGCCAGCAGTCCAGCGGACACCGGGGAGCTGTTTTTT

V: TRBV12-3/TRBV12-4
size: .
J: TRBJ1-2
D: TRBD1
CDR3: CASSQSGTVYGYTF
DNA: TGTGCCAGCAGTCAATCCGGGACAGTCTATGGCTACACCTTC

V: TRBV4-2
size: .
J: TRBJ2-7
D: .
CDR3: CASSQEYGQPYEQYF
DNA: TGTGCCAGCAGCCAAGAATACGGACAGCCCTACGAGCAGTACTTC

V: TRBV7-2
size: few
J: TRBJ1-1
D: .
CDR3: CASSPPIAVMNTEAFF
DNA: TGTGCCAGCAGCCCTCCTATCGCCGTTATGAACACTGAAGCTTTCTTT

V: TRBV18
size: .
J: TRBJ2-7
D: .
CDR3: CASSPLHPGLSPYEQYF
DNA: TGTGCCAGCTCACCACTTCATCCGGGACTCTCACCTTACGAGCAGTACTTC

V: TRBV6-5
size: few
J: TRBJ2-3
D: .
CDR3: CASSRDIDTQYF
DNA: TGTGCCAGCAGTCGGGACATCGATACGCAGTATTTT

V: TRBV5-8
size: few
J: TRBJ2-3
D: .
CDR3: CASKGGLSTDTQYF
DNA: TGTGCCAGCAAGGGCGGGCTGAGCACAGATACGCAGTATTTT

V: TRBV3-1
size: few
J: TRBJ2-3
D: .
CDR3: CASSQGPTDTQYF
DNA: TGTGCCAGCAGCCAAGGGCCCACAGATACGCAGTATTTT

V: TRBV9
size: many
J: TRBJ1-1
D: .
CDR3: CASSVAPGGGTEAFF
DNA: TGTGCCAGCAGCGTAGCACCGGGAGGAGGAACTGAAGCTTTCTTT

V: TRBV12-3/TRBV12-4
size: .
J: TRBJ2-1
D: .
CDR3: CASSSPGTQDGEQFF
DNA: TGTGCCAGCAGCTCTCCCGGGACCCAGGACGGTGAGCAGTTCTTC

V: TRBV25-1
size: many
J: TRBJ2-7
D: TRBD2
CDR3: CASSPGLASSYEQYF
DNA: TGTGCCAGCAGTCCGGGACTAGCGTCCTCCTACGAGCAGTACTTC

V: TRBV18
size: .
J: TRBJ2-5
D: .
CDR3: CASSPRAGEETQYF
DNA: TGTGCCAGCTCACCAAGGGCAGGGGAGGAGACCCAGTACTTC

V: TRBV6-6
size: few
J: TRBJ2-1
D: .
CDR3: CASRDHYNEQFF
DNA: TGTGCCAGCAGGGACCATTACAATGAGCAGTTCTTC

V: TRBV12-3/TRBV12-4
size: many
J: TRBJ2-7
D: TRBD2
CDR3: CASSLVAGATYEQYF
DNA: TGTGCCAGCAGTTTAGTGGCGGGAGCGACCTACGAGCAGTACTTC

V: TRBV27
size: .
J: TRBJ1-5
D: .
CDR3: CASSFDFGRETHQPHHF
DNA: TGTGCCAGCAGTTTTGATTTCGGCAGGGAGACGCATCAGCCCCACCATTTT

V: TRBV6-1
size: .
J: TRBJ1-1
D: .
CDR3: CASLRAPGGTTEAFF
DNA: TGTGCCAGCCTTAGGGCGCCGGGGGGTACCACTGAAGCTTTCTTT

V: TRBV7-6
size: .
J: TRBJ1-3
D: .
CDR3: CASSLWVLSIISGNTIYF
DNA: TGTGCCAGCAGCTTATGGGTTTTGTCCATTATCTCTGGAAACACCATATATTTT

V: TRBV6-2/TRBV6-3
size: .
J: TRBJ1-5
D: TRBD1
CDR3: CATDRDRGNQPQHF
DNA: TGTGCCACTGATCGGGACAGGGGGAATCAGCCCCAGCATTTT

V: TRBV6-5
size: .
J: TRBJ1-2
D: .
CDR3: CASSLLTSGHYGYTF
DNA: TGTGCCAGCAGTTTACTCACTTCGGGGCACTATGGCTACACCTTC

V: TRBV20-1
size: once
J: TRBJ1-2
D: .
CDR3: CSARDTGGTRGYTF
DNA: TGCAGTGCTAGAGATACCGGAGGAACACGGGGCTACACCTTC

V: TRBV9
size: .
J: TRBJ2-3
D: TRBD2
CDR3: CASSPGVTGGPTDTQYF
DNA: TGTGCCAGCAGCCCAGGCGTAACGGGGGGGCCAACAGATACGCAGTATTTT

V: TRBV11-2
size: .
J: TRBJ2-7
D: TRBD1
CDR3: CASSTFRTGKGEQYF
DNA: TGTGCCAGCAGCACGTTCAGGACAGGGAAGGGCGAGCAGTACTTC

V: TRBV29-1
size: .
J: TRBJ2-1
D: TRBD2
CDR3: CSVGGLGYNEQFF
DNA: TGCAGCGTTGGGGGACTAGGATACAATGAGCAGTTCTTC

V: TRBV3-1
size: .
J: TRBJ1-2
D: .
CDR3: CASSQEVDYGYTF
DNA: TGTGCCAGCAGCCAAGAAGTCGATTATGGCTACACCTTC

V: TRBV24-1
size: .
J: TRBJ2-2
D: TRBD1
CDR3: CATSENRDRAIWNTGELFF
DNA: TGTGCCACCAGTGAAAATAGGGACAGGGCAATTTGGAACACCGGGGAGCTGTTTTTT

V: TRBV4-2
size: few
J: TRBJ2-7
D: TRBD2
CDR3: CASSHTSGGAYEQYF
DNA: TGTGCCAGCAGCCACACTAGCGGGGGGGCCTACGAGCAGTACTTC

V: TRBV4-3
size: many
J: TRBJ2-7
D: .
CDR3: CASSPGPGAGEQYF
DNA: TGCGCCAGCAGCCCAGGGCCAGGGGCGGGGGAGCAGTACTTC

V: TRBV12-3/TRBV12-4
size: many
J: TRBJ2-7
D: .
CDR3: CASSFLLARGPQEQYF
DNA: TGTGCCAGCAGTTTCCTATTGGCCCGGGGTCCTCAAGAGCAGTACTTC

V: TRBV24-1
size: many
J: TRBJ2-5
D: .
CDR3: CATSDSVRTHQETQYF
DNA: TGTGCCACCAGTGACTCGGTTAGGACTCATCAAGAGACCCAGTACTTC

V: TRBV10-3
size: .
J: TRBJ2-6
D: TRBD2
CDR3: CAISGPAGDSGANVLTF
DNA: TGTGCCATCAGTGGGCCAGCGGGAGACTCTGGGGCCAACGTCCTGACTTTC

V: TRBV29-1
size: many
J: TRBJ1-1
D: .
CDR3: CSVEGRVNTEAFF
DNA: TGCAGCGTTGAGGGAAGGGTGAACACTGAAGCTTTCTTT

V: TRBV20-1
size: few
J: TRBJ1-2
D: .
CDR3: CSARPSVTSYGYTF
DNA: TGCAGTGCTAGACCGTCCGTGACGTCCTATGGCTACACCTTC

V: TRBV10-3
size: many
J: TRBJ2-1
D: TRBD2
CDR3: CAISNSGTYNEQFF
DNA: TGTGCCATCAGTAACAGCGGGACTTACAATGAGCAGTTCTTC

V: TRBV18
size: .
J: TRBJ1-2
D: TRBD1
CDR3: CASSPSRGQGGYGYTF
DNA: TGTGCCAGCTCACCCTCTAGAGGACAGGGAGGCTATGGCTACACCTTC

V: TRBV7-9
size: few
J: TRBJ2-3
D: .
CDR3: CASSLASTDTQYF
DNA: TGTGCCAGCAGCTTAGCGTCCACAGATACGCAGTATTTT

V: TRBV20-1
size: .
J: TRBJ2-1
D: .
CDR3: CSARGGVWGDDEQFF
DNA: TGCAGTGCTAGAGGTGGGGTTTGGGGTGACGATGAGCAGTTCTTC

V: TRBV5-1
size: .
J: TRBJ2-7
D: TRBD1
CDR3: CASSLGAEPRDSRTYEQYF
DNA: TGCGCCAGCAGCTTGGGGGCTGAACCTCGGGACAGTAGAACCTACGAGCAGTACTTC

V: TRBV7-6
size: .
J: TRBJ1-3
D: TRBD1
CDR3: CASSLGTVSGNTIYF
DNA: TGTGCCAGCAGCCTTGGGACAGTCTCTGGAAACACCATATATTTT

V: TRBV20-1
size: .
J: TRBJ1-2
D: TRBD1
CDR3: CSATTGDGYTF
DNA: TGCAGTGCTACGACAGGGGATGGCTACACCTTC

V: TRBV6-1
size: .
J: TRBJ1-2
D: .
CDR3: CASTPVANYGYTF
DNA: TGTGCCAGCACCCCGGTTGCGAACTATGGCTACACCTTC

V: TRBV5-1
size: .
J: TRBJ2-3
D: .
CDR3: CASSLAGGLNTQYF
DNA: TGCGCCAGCAGCTTGGCCGGGGGACTGAATACGCAGTATTTT

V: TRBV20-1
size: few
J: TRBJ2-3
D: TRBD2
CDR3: CSATSRRGATDTQYF
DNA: TGCAGTGCGACCTCCAGGCGGGGGGCGACAGATACGCAGTATTTT

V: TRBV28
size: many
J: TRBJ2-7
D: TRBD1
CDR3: CASDGGQAWLWREQYF
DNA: TGTGCCAGCGATGGGGGACAGGCCTGGCTTTGGCGCGAGCAGTACTTC

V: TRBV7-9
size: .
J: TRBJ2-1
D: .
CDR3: CASSIQGLDEQFF
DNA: TGTGCCAGCAGCATTCAGGGGCTGGATGAGCAGTTCTTC

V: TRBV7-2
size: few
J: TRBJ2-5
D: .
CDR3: CASSLELRETQYF
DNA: TGTGCCAGCAGCTTAGAGCTGCGAGAGACCCAGTACTTC